The source of this T cell receptor beta chain is a study of cytomegalovirus exposure and HLA in healthy donors (dated by TCRdb to the late 2010s). With respect to the entire study: According to an earlier analysis of 587 of the donors, some 180 million T cells yielded 90 million to 140 million unique TCR beta sequences and about 300 Gb of sequence data. Donor age, sex, ethnicity and CMV serostatus were compiled alongside the repertoire data. A separate validation cohort of 100 to 150 different subjects was used in addition to the 666-subject first cohort. On average, over 200,000 unique TCR beta nucleotide sequences were sequenced per donor among more than 350 genotyped donors of the cohort, with 15% to 20% of those sequences being non-productive. Typing coverage varied by locus: roughly 629-640 donors for A, B, C, DRB1 and DQB1; approximately 500 for DQA1; 600 to 610 for DPA1; roughly 450 for DPB1. Because of strong linkage in the cohort, five DR-DQ haplotypes were treated as single units for association and clustering. The study aimed to test whether cataloging public T cell receptors could reveal signatures of past pathogen exposure. An early release that covered some 640 HLA-typed donors contained about 300 gigabases of sequencing data and 70 million to 100 million unique TCR sequences. Of the approximately 400 genotyped donors, 70% to 90% were placed in the genetic ancestry cluster associated with self-reported Caucasian donors. A later genetic analysis used genome-wide SNP genotypes for about 60% of the roughly 670 donors, treating that subset as a discovery cohort. The later analysis used no new phenotypic data to find candidate immune exposures, relying instead on TCR beta sequences and their occurrence across donors. Every repertoire in the discovery cohort had been generated on one and the same sequencing platform. The study profiled the T cell repertoires of under 700 subjects by immunosequencing and related them to cytomegalovirus serostatus. High-throughput TCR immunosequencing, statistical association of individual TCRs with disease status, and machine learning were combined to predict cytomegalovirus infection status. HLA typing covered class I and class II loci at four-digit resolution. An earlier analysis of some 500 of the donors applied high-throughput TCR beta sequencing to assess whether each TCR beta V gene segment acted as functional or pseudogenic. A later analysis re-analyzed previously published TCR beta repertoires from 600 to 850 donors and added high-resolution HLA genotyping to study TCR occurrence patterns.

Summary of the overall study and its limitations: Three of the identified cytomegalovirus-associated TCR beta chains were confirmed in vitro to be specific for cytomegalovirus antigens. In a later analysis, most CMV-associated TCR beta chains were found to appear HLA-restricted, with HLA associations seemingly driven largely by CMV exposure. Across donors, most TCR sequences were observed very rarely, whereas some public TCRs were present in many individuals. The classifier was reported to diagnose cytomegalovirus status with high specificity and sensitivity in both the original and validation cohorts. The only immune exposure information available for the cohort was CMV serostatus. The authors suggested that the approach could potentially be extended to other disease states and immunological phenotypes. Some IMGT-functional V segments, including TRBV6-2 and TRBV6-3, could not be told apart with the 87-base-pair reads, so those segments were excluded. A further reported finding was that TCR beta sequences accurately predicted the HLA-A and HLA-B alleles for most subjects in the first cohort. In a later analysis, HLA-associated TCR beta chains were found to be more clonally expanded and to have lower generation probabilities than equally common non-associated chains. Strong co-occurrence of HLA alleles, especially DR and DQ, made assigning TCR associations to individual alleles difficult. In a later analysis, around 17,000 TCR beta sequences were associated with specific HLA alleles at a false discovery rate of 0.05. The study gave a list of 150 to 200 TCR beta chains associated with cytomegalovirus. The sequencing pipeline was judged likely to have produced a cluster of highly shared sequence variants as a technical artifact. In an earlier analysis of a few hundred of the donors, most TCR beta V segments were observed in productive rearrangements about 87% or about 30% of the time, broadly matching IMGT annotations. A later genetic analysis associated a missense DCLRE1C variant with V-gene and J-gene trimming of TCR beta chains, and an independent cohort replicated the association. Only TCR beta chains were sequenced in this cohort, and the absence of alpha or paired-chain data limited detectable features. In a later analysis, TCR association rates were found to vary across HLA loci, with the most associated TCRs seen for DRB1 alleles and the fewest for HLA-C alleles. Because HLA typing was missing for some donors at each locus, association tests included only the typed subset. Roughly uniform sequencing depth across donors was assumed in presence/absence analyses, although this assumption may not hold. Linkage disequilibrium might explain the correlated functional status among segregating V segments, but an unknown experimental factor could not be excluded. According to a later genetic analysis, donors in an Asian-associated ancestry cluster had fewer N-insertions in productive TCRs than the approximately 670-donor mean. A later analysis reported that several top co-occurrence clusters appeared linked to parvovirus B19, influenza, CMV and Epstein-Barr virus. The earlier analysis of 587 of the donors excluded roughly 16 rarely observed V segments, including chromosome 9 orphons, because counts were too low.

Of note for this clone: Its cognate antigen has yet to be identified. Base qualities are not recorded, but no much larger clone differs from it by a single base.

To prepare the library, the immunoSEQ multiplex PCR assay was applied. For the multiplex PCR, a mixture combining 60 forward primers for TCR Vbeta segments and 13 reverse primers for TCR Jbeta segments was used. The CDR3 region of rearranged TCR beta genes was amplified from genomic DNA with a multiplex PCR assay. Amplified TCR beta libraries were sequenced as 87-base-pair reads on the Illumina HiSeq System. From the authors' description of their analysis: A later analysis counted about 80 million unique TCR beta chains across the 670 or so repertoires, and some 11 million of these chains were shared by at least two donors. Raw reads were error-corrected and collapsed into unique sequences with a nearest-neighbor algorithm that merged closely related sequences to remove PCR and sequencing errors. To assign V, D and J gene segments, CDR3 sequences were aligned to IMGT reference sequences. Each retained sequence needed at least a six-nucleotide match to both a V gene segment and a J gene segment. A rearrangement counted as productive if the CDR3 had no stop codons and remained in frame with V and J, and every other rearrangement counted as non-productive. Following IMGT convention, CDR3 was defined as the stretch from the second conserved V-encoded cysteine to the conserved J-encoded phenylalanine. The earlier analysis of 500 to 750 of the donors excluded any sequence lacking an unambiguous match to a single V gene segment. An earlier analysis of around 600 of the donors classified V segments as functional when productive rearrangements were above 56.7% and as segregating when the standard deviation between donors was above 5%. A statistical classification framework was built for diagnosing cytomegalovirus status from the catalog of TCR beta chain sequences. In a later analysis, V and J genes were assigned by comparing TCR nucleotide sequences against IMGT/GENE-DB human TR gene sequences. Using the TCRdist pipeline, a later analysis assigned CDR3 sequences along with most-parsimonious VDJ recombination scenarios. In a later analysis, each TCR beta chain was defined by its CDR3 amino acid sequence together with its V-gene family, and reads without a unique V-gene family were excluded. A later analysis removed nearly 600 highly shared, low-generation-probability nucleotide sequences to deal with suspected cross-contamination and a sequencing artifact. In a later analysis, a clonal expansion index was calculated for each public chain from normalized within-repertoire ranks of inferred template counts. In a later analysis, generation probabilities were computed with a VDJ recombination model fitted to out-of-frame rearrangements, and the resulting probabilities were checked against IGoR. In a later analysis, hypergeometric tests were used to score TCR-TCR, TCR-HLA and TCR-CMV co-occurrence, with a repertoire-size bias correction applied to TCR pairs. In a later analysis, false discovery rates were estimated by permuting HLA or CMV assignments 20 times. In a later analysis, co-occurring TCRs were grouped with DBSCAN, and TCRdist sequence similarity was added when clustering was performed within HLA-allele-positive subsets. Repertoires with fewer than 30,000 or more than 120,000 public chains were left out of co-occurrence clustering, as were a handful of repertoires with anomalous nucleotide sharing. Not all clones reach the TCRdb copy of this immuneACCESS table, which keeps in-frame sequences only. Checked studies attribute under half of the gap to unresolved V genes and leave the rest unexplained. The V and J calls and the clone size are those of that table, but D and trimming were determined from the DNA. Across this sample there are about 36,000 clones, with more than 60% seen only once. The ten largest clones add up to approximately 6.1% of the sample.

The cohort consisted of approximately 670 healthy bone marrow donors. At the time of sampling, all cohort members were nominally healthy, though unrecorded immune exposures were likely present. The donor tested CMV seronegative and was one of the 352 seronegative cohort members. Every donor gave a peripheral blood sample, and the peripheral blood mononuclear cells from that sample were used for TCR beta sequencing. The Qiagen DNeasy Blood Extraction Kit was used to extract genomic DNA from the blood cell samples. CDR1 and CDR2 were assigned from the germline V gene as KGHSH and LQKENI. From V the trimming removes 5 bases and from J it removes 0 bases, while the gene matches leave 4 bases of the junction unaccounted for. From its cysteine to its phenylalanine, the CDR3 spans 15 amino acids. The DNA shown is the 45-base CDR3, in frame from base 1.

The source material was PBMCs. The chain joins TRBV18 to TRBJ1-1, with 9 bases aligning to TRBD1. This clonotype originated in a man between 25 and 39 years old in good health and CMV-seronegative. The CDR3 sequence is CASSSTGGLNTEAFF. The bases read TGTGCCAGCTCATCGACAGGGGGTTTGAACACTGAAGCTTTCTTT. Joined to the reference TRBV18 and TRBJ1-1 proteins, this CDR3 gives the full variable domain: NAGVMQNPRHLVRRRGQEARLRCSPMKGHSHVYWYRQLPEEGLKFMVYLQKENIIDESGMPKERFSAEFPKEGPSILRIQQVVRGDSAAYFCASSSTGGLNTEAFFGQGTRLTVV.